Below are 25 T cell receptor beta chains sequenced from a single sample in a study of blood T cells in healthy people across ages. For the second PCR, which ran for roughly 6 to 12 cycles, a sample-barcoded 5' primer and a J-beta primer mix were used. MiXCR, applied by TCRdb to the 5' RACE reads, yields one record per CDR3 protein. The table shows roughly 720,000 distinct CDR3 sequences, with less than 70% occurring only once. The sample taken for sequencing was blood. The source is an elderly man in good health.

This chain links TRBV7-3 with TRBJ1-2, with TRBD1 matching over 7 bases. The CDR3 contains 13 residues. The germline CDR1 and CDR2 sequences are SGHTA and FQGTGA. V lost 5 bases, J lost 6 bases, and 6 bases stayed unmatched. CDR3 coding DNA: TGTGCCAGCAGCCTCCGACAGGGACATGGCTACACCTTC. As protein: CASSLRQGHGYTF.

The CDR3 protein is CASSEPAGEETQYF. The DNA of the CDR3 is TGTGCCAGCAGTGAACCGGCGGGAGAAGAGACCCAGTACTTC. J is TRBJ2-5 and V is TRBV2; TRBD2 agrees at 7 bases. This CDR3 is 14 amino acids long. Germline CDR1 and CDR2: SNHLY and FYNNEI. V lost 2 bases to trimming and J lost 3 bases; unmatched junction nucleotides: 3.

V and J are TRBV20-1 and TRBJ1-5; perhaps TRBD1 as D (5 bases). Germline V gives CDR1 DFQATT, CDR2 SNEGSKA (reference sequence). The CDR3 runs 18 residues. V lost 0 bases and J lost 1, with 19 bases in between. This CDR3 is CSARDTAQGTRSNQPQHF. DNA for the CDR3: TGCAGTGCTAGAGATACCGCTCAGGGAACACGCAGCAATCAGCCCCAGCATTTT.

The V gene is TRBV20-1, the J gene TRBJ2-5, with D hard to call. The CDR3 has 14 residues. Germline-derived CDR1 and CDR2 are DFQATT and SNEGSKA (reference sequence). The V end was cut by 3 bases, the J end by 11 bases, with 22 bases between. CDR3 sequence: CSASGSLGNNEQYF. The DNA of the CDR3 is TGCAGTGCTAGCGGCAGTTTAGGGAACAATGAGCAGTACTTC.

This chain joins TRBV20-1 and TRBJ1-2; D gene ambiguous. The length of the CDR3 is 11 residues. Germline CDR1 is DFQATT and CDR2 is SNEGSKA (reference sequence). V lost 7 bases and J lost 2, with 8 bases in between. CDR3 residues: CSGRVNYGYTF. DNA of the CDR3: TGCAGTGGAAGAGTGAACTATGGCTACACCTTC.

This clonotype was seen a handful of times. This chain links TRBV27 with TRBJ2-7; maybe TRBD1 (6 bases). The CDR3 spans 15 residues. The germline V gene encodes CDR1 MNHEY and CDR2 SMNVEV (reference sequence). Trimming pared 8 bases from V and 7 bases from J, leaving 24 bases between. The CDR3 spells CASGAYGNTRGEQYF. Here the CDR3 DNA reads TGTGCCAGCGGTGCTTACGGGAATACGAGGGGGGAGCAGTACTTC.

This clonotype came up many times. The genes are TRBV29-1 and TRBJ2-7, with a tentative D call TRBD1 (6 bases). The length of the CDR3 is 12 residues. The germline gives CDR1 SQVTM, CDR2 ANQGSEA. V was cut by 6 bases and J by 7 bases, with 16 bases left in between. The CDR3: CSVGQYPGEQYF. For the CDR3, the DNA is TGCAGCGTAGGACAGTACCCGGGTGAGCAGTACTTC.

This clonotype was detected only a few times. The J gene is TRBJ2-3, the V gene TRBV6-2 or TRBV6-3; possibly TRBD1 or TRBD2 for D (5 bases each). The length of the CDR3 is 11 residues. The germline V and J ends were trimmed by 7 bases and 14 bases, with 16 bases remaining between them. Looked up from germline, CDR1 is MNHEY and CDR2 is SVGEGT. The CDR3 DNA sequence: TGTGCCAGCACCGAGGGGAGATACGCGTATTTT. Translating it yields CASTEGRYAYF.

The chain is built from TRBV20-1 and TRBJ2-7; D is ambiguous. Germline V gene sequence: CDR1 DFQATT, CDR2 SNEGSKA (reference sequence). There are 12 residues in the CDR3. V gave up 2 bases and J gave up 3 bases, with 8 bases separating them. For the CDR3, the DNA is TGCAGTGCTAGAATGGGCGGCTACGAGCAGTACTTC. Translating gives CSARMGGYEQYF.

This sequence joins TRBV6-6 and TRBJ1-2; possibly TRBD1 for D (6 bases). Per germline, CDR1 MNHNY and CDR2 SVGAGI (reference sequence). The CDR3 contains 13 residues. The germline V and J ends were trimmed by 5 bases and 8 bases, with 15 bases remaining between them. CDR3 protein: CASSPPDSPGYTF. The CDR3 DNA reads TGTGCCAGCAGTCCCCCGGACAGCCCGGGCTACACCTTC.

The CDR3 protein is CASSNVASGNEQYF. In DNA, the CDR3 is TGTGCCAGCAGCAATGTGGCTAGCGGGAACGAGCAGTACTTC. This rearrangement joins TRBV9 to TRBJ2-7; 9 bases fit TRBD2. Germline CDR1 reads SGDLS; CDR2 reads YYNGEE. Unmatched junction bases numbered 7, after V lost 4 bases and J lost 5 bases. The CDR3 length is 14 residues.

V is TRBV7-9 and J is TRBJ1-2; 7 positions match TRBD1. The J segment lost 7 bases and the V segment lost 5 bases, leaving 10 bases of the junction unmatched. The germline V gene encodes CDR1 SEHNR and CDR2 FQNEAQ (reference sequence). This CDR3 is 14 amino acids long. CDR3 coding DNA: TGTGCCAGCAGCCTCCAACAGGGGTACGGTGGCTACACCTTC. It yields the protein CASSLQQGYGGYTF.

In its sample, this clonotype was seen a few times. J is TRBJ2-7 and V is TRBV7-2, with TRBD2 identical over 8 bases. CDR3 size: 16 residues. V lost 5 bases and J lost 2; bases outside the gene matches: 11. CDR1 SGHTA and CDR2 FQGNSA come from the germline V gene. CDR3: CASSPTSGRWAYEQYF. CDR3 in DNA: TGTGCCAGCAGCCCGACGAGCGGGAGATGGGCCTACGAGCAGTACTTC. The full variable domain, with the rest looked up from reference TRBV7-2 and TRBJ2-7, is GAGVSQSPSNKVTEKGKDVELRCDPISGHTALYWYRQSLGQGLEFLIYFQGNSAPDKSGLPSDRFSAERTGGSVSTLTIQRTQQEDSAVYLCASSPTSGRWAYEQYFGPGTRLTVT.

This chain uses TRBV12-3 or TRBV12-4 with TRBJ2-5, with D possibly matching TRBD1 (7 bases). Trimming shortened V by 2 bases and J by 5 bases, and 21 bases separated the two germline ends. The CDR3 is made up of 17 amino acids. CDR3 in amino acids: CASSLSSRGVASETQYF. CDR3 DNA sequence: TGTGCCAGCAGTTTATCCAGCAGGGGGGTGGCTTCGGAGACCCAGTACTTC.

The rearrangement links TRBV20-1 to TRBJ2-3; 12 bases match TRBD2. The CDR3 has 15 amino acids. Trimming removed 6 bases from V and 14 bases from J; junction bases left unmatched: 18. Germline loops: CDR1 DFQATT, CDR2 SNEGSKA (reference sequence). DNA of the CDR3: TGCAGTGCCGCTTCGACTAGCGGGAGTGGGGGATACGCGTATTTT. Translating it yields CSAASTSGSGGYAYF.

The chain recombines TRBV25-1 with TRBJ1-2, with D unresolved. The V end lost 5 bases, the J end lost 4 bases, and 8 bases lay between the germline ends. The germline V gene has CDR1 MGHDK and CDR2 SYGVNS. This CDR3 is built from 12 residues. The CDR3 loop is CASSMPVYGYTF. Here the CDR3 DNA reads TGTGCCAGCAGTATGCCAGTCTATGGCTACACCTTC.

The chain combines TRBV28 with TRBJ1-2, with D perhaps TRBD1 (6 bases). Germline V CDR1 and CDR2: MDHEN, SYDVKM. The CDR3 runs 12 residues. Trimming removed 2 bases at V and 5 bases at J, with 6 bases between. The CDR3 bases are TGTGCCAGCAGTTTAGGGACATATGGCTACACCTTC. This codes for CASSLGTYGYTF.

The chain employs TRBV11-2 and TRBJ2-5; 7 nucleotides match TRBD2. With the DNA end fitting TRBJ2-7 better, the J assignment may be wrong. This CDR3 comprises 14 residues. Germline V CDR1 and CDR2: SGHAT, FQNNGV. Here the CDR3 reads CASSSLAAPYEQYF. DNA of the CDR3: TGTGCCAGCAGCTCGCTAGCGGCACCCTACGAGCAGTACTTC.

The CDR3 sequence: CASSEGQGRDIQYF. In nucleotides, the CDR3 is TGTGCCAGCAGTGAAGGACAGGGGAGAGACATTCAGTACTTC. The chain is built from TRBV25-1 and TRBJ2-4, with 9 bases that match TRBD1. The CDR3 consists of 14 residues. V was clipped by 2 bases and J by 8 bases; unmatched bases: 4. Looked up from germline, CDR1 is MGHDK and CDR2 is SYGVNS.

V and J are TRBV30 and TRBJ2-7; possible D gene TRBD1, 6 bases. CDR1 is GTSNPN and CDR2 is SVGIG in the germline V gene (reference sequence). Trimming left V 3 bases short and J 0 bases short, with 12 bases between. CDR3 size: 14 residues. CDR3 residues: CAWRDTGSSYEQYF. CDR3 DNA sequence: TGTGCCTGGAGGGATACAGGGAGCTCCTACGAGCAGTACTTC. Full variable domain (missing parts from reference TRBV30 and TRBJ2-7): SQTIHQWPATLVQPVGSPLSLECTVEGTSNPNLYWYRQAAGRGLQLLFYSVGIGQISSEVPQNLSASRPQDRQFILSSKKLLLSDSGFYLCAWRDTGSSYEQYFGPGTRLTVT.

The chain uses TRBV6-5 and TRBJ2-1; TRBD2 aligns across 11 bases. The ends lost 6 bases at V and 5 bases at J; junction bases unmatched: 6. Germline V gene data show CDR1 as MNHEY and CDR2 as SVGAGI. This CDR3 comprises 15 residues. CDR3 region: CASRSGTSGNNEQFF. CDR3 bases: TGTGCCAGCAGATCCGGGACTAGCGGAAACAATGAGCAGTTCTTC.

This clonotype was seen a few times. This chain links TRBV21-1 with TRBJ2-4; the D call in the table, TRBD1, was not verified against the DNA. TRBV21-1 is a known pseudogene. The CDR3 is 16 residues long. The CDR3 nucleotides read TGTGCCAGCTTAGAGGCCCAGGGGTGGGTCAAAAACATTCAGTACTTC. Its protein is CASLEAQGWVKNIQYF.

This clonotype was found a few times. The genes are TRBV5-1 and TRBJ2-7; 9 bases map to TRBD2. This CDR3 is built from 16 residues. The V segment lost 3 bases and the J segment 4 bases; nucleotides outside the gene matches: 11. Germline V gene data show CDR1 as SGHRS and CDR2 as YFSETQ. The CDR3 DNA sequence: TGCGCCAGCAGCTCCGAAAATAGCGGGGGCCCATACGAGCAGTACTTC. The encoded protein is CASSSENSGGPYEQYF.

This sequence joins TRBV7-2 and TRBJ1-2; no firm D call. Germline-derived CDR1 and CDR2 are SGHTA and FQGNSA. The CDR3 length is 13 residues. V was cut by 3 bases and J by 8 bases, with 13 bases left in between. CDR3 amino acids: CASSFPDLGGYTF. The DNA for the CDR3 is TGTGCCAGCAGCTTCCCTGACTTAGGAGGCTACACCTTC.

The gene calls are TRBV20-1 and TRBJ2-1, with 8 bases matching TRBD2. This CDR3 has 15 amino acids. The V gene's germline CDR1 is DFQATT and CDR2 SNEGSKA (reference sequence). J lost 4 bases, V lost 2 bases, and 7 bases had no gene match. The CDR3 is CSARRAGAVYNEQFF. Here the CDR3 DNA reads TGCAGTGCTAGACGAGCGGGAGCTGTTTACAATGAGCAGTTCTTC.